This TCR beta chain was sequenced in a study of shared clonotypes between healthy human individuals. Study-level background: CD8 memory received one plate per donor, CD8 naive two, CD4 memory three and CD4 naive three.

Overall study results and limits: The generation probabilities recorded for non-shared clonotypes fell below those of clonotypes shared by all four donors.

This CDR3 comprises 17 residues. J was trimmed by 7 bases and V by 7 bases; bases with no gene match: 19. Note on this clone: Its antigen remains unknown.

Deep-level assay runs were performed. Here immunoSEQ multiplex PCR was the method, and the copy in TCRdb shows in-frame clones only, minus some. The sample yields 2.5 million or so clones, roughly nine tenths seen once. Into CD45RA+ naive and CD45RA-negative memory subsets, the CD4+ cells were split. The TCR sequence derives from a man aged 18 to 30 in good health. The chain is built from TRBV6-7 and TRBJ1-2, with 9 bases that match TRBD1. TRBV6-7 is designated an ORF whose function remains uncertain. Sequenced: naive CD4+ T cells sorted from blood. Described subset: CD45RA+ positively selected. Here the CDR3 reads CASTFTGTGSLAGGYTF. CDR3 nucleotides: TGTGCCAGCACATTCACCGGGACAGGGTCTTTGGCGGGTGGCTACACCTTC.